The rows below give T cell receptor beta chains drawn from one sample of a study of T cells in localized non-small cell lung cancer. Only in-frame clones appear in the TCRdb table, and some are missing; sequencing was by immunoSEQ multiplex PCR. The table records over 25,000 clones, 90% of them present only once. Sequences were derived from peripheral blood, sampled before any cancer treatment. The receptors stem from a woman aged 35-75 years with stage I lung adenocarcinoma. Both conserved end residues are part of each CDR3. The D gene is left open where the match is weak. Expanded clones are given a class, and other clones once, few, many or no size at all.

CDR3nt,CDR3aa,v_gene,j_gene,d_gene,abundance
TGTGCCAGTAGGATGGATGGGAAGGGGAACACTGAAGCTTTCTTT,CASRMDGKGNTEAFF,TRBV19,TRBJ1-1,.,.
TGTGCCAGCAGCGGACGGACAGGGATTACTGAAGCTTTCTTT,CASSGRTGITEAFF,TRBV5-6,TRBJ1-1,TRBD1,.
TGTGCCAGCGTCCCCTCTGGCGGGTACCGAACTGAAGCTTTCTTT,CASVPSGGYRTEAFF,TRBV6-1,TRBJ1-1,.,.
TGTGCCAGCAGCTTGGTCGGGACAGGGATGGGCTCTGGAAACACCATATATTTT,CASSLVGTGMGSGNTIYF,TRBV5-6,TRBJ1-3,TRBD1,once
TGTGCCAGTAGTAACCCTATGACAGGCGGCGAGCAGTACTTC,CASSNPMTGGEQYF,TRBV19,TRBJ2-7,.,.
TGTGCCAGCAGTAGACTAGCTGACACCGGGGAGCTGTTTTTT,CASSRLADTGELFF,TRBV27,TRBJ2-2,TRBD2,.
TGCGCCAGCAGCTTGGCCGGGACAGGCCTCTCCTACAATGAGCAGTTCTTC,CASSLAGTGLSYNEQFF,TRBV5-1,TRBJ2-1,TRBD1,.
TGTGCCAGCCTCCGGGACTATGGCTACACCTTC,CASLRDYGYTF,TRBV6-5,TRBJ1-2,.,.
TGTGCCAGCAGCGTAGCGGGTGCATACACCTTC,CASSVAGAYTF,TRBV9,TRBJ1-2,.,.
TGTGCCAGCAGCCAAGGGGTCCTGAAAGAGACCCAGTACTTC,CASSQGVLKETQYF,TRBV11-2,TRBJ2-5,.,once
TGCGCCAGCAGCCAAGATCCAGCCTTGAACACTGAAGCTTTCTTT,CASSQDPALNTEAFF,TRBV4-1,TRBJ1-1,.,.
TGTGCCAGCAGTAGAACGGGACTTGCAGAGAATGAGCAGTTCTTC,CASSRTGLAENEQFF,TRBV11-3,TRBJ2-1,.,.
TGTGCCAGCAGCTTCTCGACAGGGGTTTTGGAAAAACTGTTTTTT,CASSFSTGVLEKLFF,TRBV11-2,TRBJ1-4,TRBD1,.
TGTGCCAGCAGCCCCCATCAGGCCGGAAGCTCCTACAATGAGCAGTTCTTC,CASSPHQAGSSYNEQFF,TRBV28,TRBJ2-1,.,once
TGTGCCAGCCGAGAATCAGGGTACACCGGGGAGCTGTTTTTT,CASRESGYTGELFF,TRBV25-1,TRBJ2-2,.,.
TGTGCCAGCAGCTTATCCGAAGCCGGTGGCTACACCTTC,CASSLSEAGGYTF,TRBV7-8,TRBJ1-2,.,.
TGTGCCAGTACCAGGACAGGCCAAGAGACCCAGTACTTC,CASTRTGQETQYF,TRBV19,TRBJ2-5,TRBD1,.
TGTGCCAGCAGTCTCCTGGACAGGGACAGGGGCTACACCTTC,CASSLLDRDRGYTF,TRBV28,TRBJ1-2,TRBD1,.
TGTGCCTGGAAGGGGGGCGGGGAGACCCAGTACTTC,CAWKGGGETQYF,TRBV30,TRBJ2-5,.,.
TGTGCCAGCAGCTTGGCCGGAGTAGCCGGGTACAATGAGCAGTTCTTC,CASSLAGVAGYNEQFF,TRBV5-4,TRBJ2-1,.,.
TGTGCCAGCAGCTTTACCCCCAGACTAGCGGGAGTAGGGGGCAATGAGCAGTTCTTC,CASSFTPRLAGVGGNEQFF,TRBV11-3,TRBJ2-1,TRBD2,.
TGCAGCGTTGAACCGGGACAGGGGAGTGAAAAACTGTTTTTT,CSVEPGQGSEKLFF,TRBV29-1,TRBJ1-4,TRBD1,.
TGCAGCGCTGCGAAACTAGCGGGAGGCGGTACCTACAATGAGCAGTTCTTC,CSAAKLAGGGTYNEQFF,TRBV29-1,TRBJ2-1,TRBD2,.
TGTGCCAGCAGCTTAGGACGGGGGGGGCCCACCGGGGAGCTGTTTTTT,CASSLGRGGPTGELFF,TRBV11-2,TRBJ2-2,TRBD2,.
TGTGCCAGCAGCCCGCAAGGGATTGTAATCACCGGGGAGCTGTTTTTT,CASSPQGIVITGELFF,TRBV7-9,TRBJ2-2,.,.
TGTGCCAGTAGTATAAGAGCGGGACAGGGTTCCTACGAGCAGTACTTC,CASSIRAGQGSYEQYF,TRBV19,TRBJ2-7,TRBD1,.
TGTGCCAGCAGCTTAGGGGGGGCGAGATATCAGCCCCAGCATTTT,CASSLGGARYQPQHF,TRBV7-2,TRBJ1-5,.,.
TGCAGCGTTGCAAATTTGGGGGGCGTGAACACTGAAGCTTTCTTT,CSVANLGGVNTEAFF,TRBV29-1,TRBJ1-1,.,.
TGTGCCAGCAGCCGACAGGGAACTTCACCCCTCCACTTT,CASSRQGTSPLHF,TRBV7-9,TRBJ1-6,TRBD1,.
TGTGCCAGCAGTGAGACTAGCCTCAGCACAGATACGCAGTATTTT,CASSETSLSTDTQYF,TRBV6-1,TRBJ2-3,TRBD2,.
TGTGCCAGCAGCCCGGCGACGGAAGGAAACACCATATATTTT,CASSPATEGNTIYF,TRBV5-4,TRBJ1-3,.,.
TGTGCCAGTAGTACCGACAGGGTGAGGAGCTCCTACAATGAGCAGTTCTTC,CASSTDRVRSSYNEQFF,TRBV19,TRBJ2-1,TRBD1,.
TGTGCCTGGAGGGCTAGCGGGAGGGCGCCAGAGCAGTACTTC,CAWRASGRAPEQYF,TRBV30,TRBJ2-7,TRBD2,.
TGTGCCAGCAGCTTAGGACTAGGGGACGGGAGAACAGATACGCAGTATTTT,CASSLGLGDGRTDTQYF,TRBV7-8,TRBJ2-3,.,.
TGTGCCTGGAGTGTACAGGGGACCGAAAAACTGTTTTTT,CAWSVQGTEKLFF,TRBV30,TRBJ1-4,TRBD1,.
TGCAGCGTTATGGTAGTAGATCAGCCCCAGCATTTT,CSVMVVDQPQHF,TRBV29-1,TRBJ1-5,.,.
TGTGCCAGCAGCTTTGCGGCGTCACCCCTCCACTTT,CASSFAASPLHF,TRBV11-2,TRBJ1-6,.,few
TGTGCCACTAGGGACAGGGGGAAAGACGAGCAGTACTTC,CATRDRGKDEQYF,TRBV19,TRBJ2-7,TRBD1,.
TGTGCCAGCAGCTTAGAGGGGCAGACCTACGAGCAGTACTTC,CASSLEGQTYEQYF,TRBV7-6,TRBJ2-7,.,.
TGTGCCAGCCGGCCCGCCTTAAGAGCTTTCTTT,CASRPALRAFF,TRBV6-4,TRBJ1-1,.,.
TGTGCCAGCAGTGAATTTTACGCGGGTGGGGGCGCGGATACGCAGTATTTT,CASSEFYAGGGADTQYF,TRBV6-1,TRBJ2-3,.,.
TGTGCCAGCTCACCCGGGACAGGGGGCTACCTACTAGATCAGCCCCAGCATTTT,CASSPGTGGYLLDQPQHF,TRBV18,TRBJ1-5,TRBD1,.
TGTGCCAGCAGTTTTAGCGGGGACCAGCCCCAGCATTTT,CASSFSGDQPQHF,TRBV7-9,TRBJ1-5,.,few
TGTGCCAGCAGTGAAAGCAGGGCCCCTCCCTACGAGCAGTACTTC,CASSESRAPPYEQYF,TRBV27,TRBJ2-7,.,.
TGTGCCAGCAGCTTAGATTGGGTCAGAGGAAATGAAAAACTGTTTTTT,CASSLDWVRGNEKLFF,TRBV7-9,TRBJ1-4,.,.
TGCAGTGCTAGACTGGGGAACGAGCAGTACTTC,CSARLGNEQYF,TRBV20-1,TRBJ2-7,.,.
TGTGCCAGCAGCTTAGCGTCGGGTGGGTACCTGTCCCCCTACGAGCAGTACTTC,CASSLASGGYLSPYEQYF,TRBV7-9,TRBJ2-7,.,.
TGTGCCAGCAGCTGGGACAGGGGAGAGACCCAGTACTTC,CASSWDRGETQYF,TRBV7-2,TRBJ2-5,TRBD1,.